The present T cell receptor (beta chain) was sequenced within a study of T cell repertoires in cytomegalovirus infection. Study-wide context: Carrying CMV and the relevant HLA type showed in public TCR beta signatures.

Study results and limitations: What dominated the ex vivo response were HLA-C-restricted CMV-specific TCR beta clonotypes.

There are a few counts of this clonotype. What it recognizes is unknown. From the reads, TCRdb called clonotypes with MiXCR, one entry per CDR3 protein. The sample consists of around 130,000 distinct CDR3 sequences, roughly 9% of them appearing once. The TCR originated in a human donor in good health (CMV status not recorded). Some clones in this sample may be carry-over from other donors' samples. Sequenced: PBMCs.

In DNA, the CDR3 is TGTGCCATCAGTGAGTCGACTCCGGGGAATGAGCAGTTCTTC. Translating it yields CAISESTPGNEQFF. The chain carries TRBV10-3 and TRBJ2-1, with D perhaps TRBD2 (5 bases). This CDR3 has 14 amino acids. Germline V gene lookup returns CDR1 ENHRY and CDR2 SYGVKD. V was pared by 0 bases and J by 7 bases, with 10 bases between.